The rows below give T cell receptor beta chains drawn from one sample of a study of blood T cells in healthy people across ages. TCRdb processed the 5' RACE reads anew with MiXCR; each CDR3 protein has one entry. In the table there are about 580,000 distinct CDR3 sequences, 45% to 55% of which are singletons. The sequencing input was blood. These receptor sequences come from an elderly man in good health. Both conserved end residues are part of each CDR3. D genes are given only for firm matches. Part of the rows lack a size; the others show once, few, many or a class for expanded clones.

d_gene,j_gene,abundance,v_gene,CDR3nt,CDR3aa
TRBD1,TRBJ2-7,NA,TRBV29-1,TGCAGCGCCCGGACAGGGAAGATCTACGAGCAGTACTTC,CSARTGKIYEQYF
TRBD1,TRBJ2-1,many,TRBV6-5,TGTGCCAGCAGTTACCAAATGGACAGGGCGCCCTACAATGAGCAGTTCTTC,CASSYQMDRAPYNEQFF
NA,TRBJ2-1,NA,TRBV12-3/TRBV12-4,TGTGCCAGCAGTCAAGGGACGACCGAGCAGTTCTTC,CASSQGTTEQFF
TRBD2,TRBJ2-3,NA,TRBV7-2,TGTGCCAGCAGCTTAGGGGGTAGCGGGAGGGCAGATACGCAGTATTTT,CASSLGGSGRADTQYF
NA,TRBJ2-7,NA,TRBV5-1,TGCACCAGCAGCTTGGATGGCAGCTCCTACGAGCAGTACTTC,CTSSLDGSSYEQYF
NA,TRBJ2-1,NA,TRBV29-1,TGCAGCGTTGCAGGACTACTAGAGCAGTTCTTC,CSVAGLLEQFF
TRBD2,TRBJ2-3,NA,TRBV5-1,TGCGCCAGCAGCAGAGGGACTAGCGGCGGCACAGATACGCAGTATTTT,CASSRGTSGGTDTQYF
NA,TRBJ2-2,NA,TRBV9,TGTGCCAGCAGCGTAGCAGGGATCGGCACCGGGGAGCTGTTTTTT,CASSVAGIGTGELFF
TRBD2,TRBJ2-3,NA,TRBV27,TGTGTCAGCAGTCCTCGGACTAGCGGTACAGATACGCAGTATTTT,CVSSPRTSGTDTQYF
TRBD2,TRBJ2-3,NA,TRBV7-2,TGTGCCAGCAGCCGCGGGGGGCGTAGCACAGATACGCAGTATTTT,CASSRGGRSTDTQYF
TRBD1,TRBJ2-7,NA,TRBV20-1,TGCAGTGCTAGACTTTCGTCTTACAGGGGTGGCTACGAGCAGTACTTC,CSARLSSYRGGYEQYF
NA,TRBJ2-7,many,TRBV13,TGTGCCAGCAGCCTAGACTACTACGAGCAGTACTTC,CASSLDYYEQYF
NA,TRBJ2-3,few,TRBV12-3/TRBV12-4,TGTGCCAGCAGTCCCGGGGGAGTACGGGATACGCAGTATTTT,CASSPGGVRDTQYF
TRBD2,TRBJ2-3,NA,TRBV4-1,TGCGCCAGCAGCCTAACCCCTAGCGGGGGGGCCAAGGATACGCAGTATTTT,CASSLTPSGGAKDTQYF
TRBD2,TRBJ2-7,few,TRBV3-1,TGTGCCAGCAGGCAAGCGGGAGGGCCAGACGAGCAGTACTTC,CASRQAGGPDEQYF
NA,TRBJ2-3,many,TRBV6-5,TGTGCCAGCAGTTACTCGGATAGGGAAGGAGATACGCAGTATTTT,CASSYSDREGDTQYF
NA,TRBJ2-7,NA,TRBV7-2,TGTGCCAGCAGTTCCGGGACGGAATCCTACGAGCAGTACTTC,CASSSGTESYEQYF
TRBD2,TRBJ2-7,NA,TRBV12-3/TRBV12-4,TGTGCCAGCGGTCTAGCGGGGCTCTACAATGAGCAGTACTTC,CASGLAGLYNEQYF
NA,TRBJ1-2,NA,TRBV20-1,TGCAGTACTAGTGGGACGGGGTTTAATGGCTACACCTTC,CSTSGTGFNGYTF
NA,TRBJ2-7,few,TRBV20-1,TGCAGTGCTAGCCTGCGAGGGTACGAGCAGTACTTC,CSASLRGYEQYF
NA,TRBJ2-2,once,TRBV4-3,TGCGCCAGCAGCCAAGAAGGCACAGCGAACACCGGGGAGCTGTTTTTT,CASSQEGTANTGELFF
NA,TRBJ1-1,many,TRBV6-5,TGTGCCAGCAGTAGGGGAACTGAAGCTTTCTTT,CASSRGTEAFF
NA,TRBJ2-7,NA,TRBV20-1,TGCAGTGCTAGAGGCATAGGCGGATACGTGGACGAGCAGTACTTC,CSARGIGGYVDEQYF
NA,TRBJ2-5,few,TRBV20-1,TGCAGTGCTCCCATGCGGGGAGGCCCGGTTGCAGAGACCCAGTACTTC,CSAPMRGGPVAETQYF
NA,TRBJ2-2,NA,TRBV20-1,TGCAGTGCTAGAGGACAGGAATACGCCGGGGAGCTGTTTTTT,CSARGQEYAGELFF
NA,TRBJ2-1,NA,TRBV7-3,TGTGCCAGCAGCCCCGACCATTACAATGAGCAGTTCTTC,CASSPDHYNEQFF
NA,TRBJ2-1,few,TRBV25-1,TGTGCCAGCAGTAGTGCCGCCTCAATGTACAATGAGCAGTTCTTC,CASSSAASMYNEQFF
NA,TRBJ1-2,NA,TRBV5-1,TGCGCCAGCAGCCCGGGTCATACACCATCTAACTATGGCTACACCTTC,CASSPGHTPSNYGYTF
NA,TRBJ2-3,NA,TRBV12-3/TRBV12-4,TGTGCCAGCATCGGAGGGGGCCGTTACACAGATACGCAGTATTTT,CASIGGGRYTDTQYF
NA,TRBJ1-6,NA,TRBV15,TGTGCCACCAGCCCCGGGGGGCAGACAGTCGCTGGTTCACCCCTCCACTTT,CATSPGGQTVAGSPLHF
TRBD1,TRBJ2-7,NA,TRBV25-1,TGTGCCACCAGGGGGACAGGGGTCTACGAGCAGTACTTC,CATRGTGVYEQYF
TRBD2,TRBJ2-3,NA,TRBV5-6,TGTGCCAGCAGTTTAAAGGGCGGGGGGGGCACAGATACGCAGTATTTT,CASSLKGGGGTDTQYF